Listed below are T cell receptor beta chains from one sample, sequenced in a study of T cell repertoires and HLA-DP antigens. These receptors' targets are unknown. Profiling relied on immunoSEQ multiplex PCR, and the TCRdb table lists in-frame clones only, not all of them. The repertoire holds 65,000 to 90,000 clones, with around 77% as singletons. The sequenced sample consisted of CD4+ T cells from PBMCs. These receptors all stem from a man aged 55 to 70 in good health and CMV-seronegative. CDR3s include the opening cysteine and the closing phenylalanine or tryptophan. D genes are given only for firm matches. Only some rows state a clone size, as once, few, many or a class for expanded clones.

D	V	size	J	CDR3	DNA
TRBD2	TRBV5-1	.	TRBJ2-5	CASSLGSGREETQYF	TGCGCCAGCAGCTTGGGCTCCGGGAGGGAAGAGACCCAGTACTTC
.	TRBV23-1	.	TRBJ1-5	CASSQSCQPQHF	TGCGCCAGCAGTCAATCGTGTCAGCCCCAGCATTTT
.	TRBV20-1	few	TRBJ1-1	CSAREGEAFF	TGCAGTGCCCGGGAGGGAGAAGCTTTCTTT
TRBD2	TRBV2	.	TRBJ2-1	CASLKREGYNEQFF	TGTGCCAGCTTAAAACGGGAGGGGTACAATGAGCAGTTCTTC
.	TRBV6-6	.	TRBJ2-3	CASSYGVSTDTQYF	TGTGCCAGCAGTTACGGGGTGAGCACAGATACGCAGTATTTT
.	TRBV5-1	.	TRBJ1-1	CASSLDRPNLNTEAFF	TGCGCCAGCAGCTTGGACAGGCCGAACCTGAACACTGAAGCTTTCTTT
.	TRBV7-9	few	TRBJ2-1	CASSLAWGLATEQFF	TGTGCCAGCAGCTTAGCGTGGGGCCTAGCGACGGAGCAGTTCTTC
.	TRBV18	.	TRBJ2-2	CASSPLGTGGELFF	TGTGCCAGCTCACCCCTCGGGACGGGCGGGGAGCTGTTTTTT
TRBD1	TRBV18	.	TRBJ1-3	CASSPPRGPGNTIYF	TGTGCCAGCTCACCACCGAGGGGGCCCGGAAACACCATATATTTT
TRBD1	TRBV29-1	.	TRBJ1-2	CSVEPRQGSNYGYTF	TGCAGCGTTGAACCTCGACAGGGGAGTAACTATGGCTACACCTTC
TRBD1	TRBV5-1	.	TRBJ1-6	CASSFGQGESPLHF	TGCGCCAGCAGCTTTGGACAGGGGGAATCACCCCTCCACTTT
TRBD2	TRBV30	.	TRBJ2-2	CAWRGTGPGRAGELFF	TGTGCCTGGAGGGGGACGGGACCGGGGAGGGCCGGGGAGCTGTTTTTT
TRBD1	TRBV27	.	TRBJ1-5	CASSSSTGYQPQHF	TGTGCCAGCAGTTCCTCGACAGGGTACCAGCCCCAGCATTTT
TRBD2	TRBV18	few	TRBJ2-3	CASSPRSSGFADTQYF	TGTGCCAGCTCACCACGGTCTAGCGGTTTCGCAGATACGCAGTATTTT
TRBD1	TRBV19	.	TRBJ2-1	CASSRDSLYNEQFF	TGTGCCAGTAGTAGGGACAGCCTGTACAATGAGCAGTTCTTC
.	TRBV28	.	TRBJ1-4	CASSSRWGSPNEKLFF	TGTGCCAGCAGTTCCCGGTGGGGGAGCCCTAATGAAAAACTGTTTTTT
.	TRBV7-2	.	TRBJ1-2	CASSLGLRGLISYGYTF	TGTGCCAGCAGCTTAGGTCTTAGGGGGTTAATATCCTATGGCTACACCTTC
.	TRBV7-2	.	TRBJ1-5	CASSLGGPNQPQHF	TGTGCCAGCAGCTTAGGAGGGCCCAATCAGCCCCAGCATTTT
.	TRBV19	.	TRBJ2-3	CASSNRDVDTQYF	TGTGCCAGTAGCAACAGGGATGTTGATACGCAGTATTTT
TRBD2	TRBV6-1	.	TRBJ2-1	CASGASGGNEQFF	TGTGCATCGGGGGCTAGCGGGGGCAATGAGCAGTTCTTC
.	TRBV30	.	TRBJ1-2	CAWSVPEARYYGYTF	TGTGCCTGGAGTGTACCCGAGGCGAGATACTATGGCTACACCTTC
.	TRBV19	once	TRBJ1-4	CASSMKPSNEKLFF	TGTGCCAGTAGTATGAAGCCGAGCAATGAAAAACTGTTTTTT
TRBD2	TRBV11-2	.	TRBJ2-1	CASRPTSGGAYEQFF	TGTGCCAGCAGGCCGACTAGCGGGGGGGCCTATGAGCAGTTCTTC
.	TRBV7-9	.	TRBJ2-6	CASSSYREKGANVLTF	TGTGCCAGCAGCTCTTACAGGGAGAAAGGGGCCAACGTCCTGACTTTC
.	TRBV7-2	.	TRBJ2-7	CASSFVHEQYF	TGTGCCAGCAGCTTCGTCCACGAGCAGTACTTC
TRBD1	TRBV5-1	.	TRBJ2-2	CASRRDRVEELFF	TGCGCCAGCAGGCGAGACAGGGTAGAGGAGCTGTTTTTT
.	TRBV10-2	.	TRBJ1-1	CASSGDRNTEAFF	TGCGCCAGCAGTGGAGATCGCAACACTGAAGCTTTCTTT
.	TRBV5-1	.	TRBJ2-3	CASSLAAGTDTQYF	TGCGCCAGCAGCTTGGCAGCGGGCACAGATACGCAGTATTTT
.	TRBV25-1	few	TRBJ1-2	CASSGRLYGYTF	TGTGCCAGCAGTGGCCGACTCTATGGCTACACCTTC
.	TRBV11-2	few	TRBJ1-3	CASSRDAGNTIYF	TGTGCCAGCAGTCGGGATGCTGGAAACACCATATATTTT
TRBD2	TRBV18	.	TRBJ2-1	CASSREVGSYNEQFF	TGTGCCAGCTCCCGGGAGGTGGGCTCCTACAATGAGCAGTTCTTC
.	TRBV2	few	TRBJ2-3	CASSVPGAPYSTDTQYF	TGTGCCAGCAGTGTCCCAGGGGCCCCATATAGCACAGATACGCAGTATTTT
.	TRBV19	once	TRBJ2-3	CASKPSTDTQYF	TGTGCCAGTAAGCCGAGCACAGATACGCAGTATTTT
.	TRBV5-7	.	TRBJ1-2	CASSLGNLLRTFNYGYTF	TGTGCCAGCAGCTTGGGTAACTTGTTGAGGACTTTTAACTATGGCTACACCTTC
.	TRBV9	.	TRBJ2-7	CASSVTGAYEQYF	TGTGCCAGCAGCGTAACAGGCGCCTACGAGCAGTACTTC
.	TRBV5-4	.	TRBJ1-2	CASSTGTVYGYTF	TGTGCCAGCAGCACCGGGACCGTCTATGGCTACACCTTC
.	TRBV7-8	.	TRBJ1-2	CASSLERTGYGYTF	TGTGCCAGCAGCCTCGAGAGGACTGGGTATGGCTACACCTTC
.	TRBV18	.	TRBJ1-6	CASSPVQDVNSPLHF	TGTGCCAGCTCACCTGTCCAGGATGTTAATTCACCCCTCCACTTT
.	TRBV5-1	.	TRBJ2-5	CASSPTRAAQETQYF	TGCGCCAGCAGCCCTACTCGGGCAGCCCAAGAGACCCAGTACTTC
.	TRBV6-6	.	TRBJ2-5	CASSGGPETQYF	TGTGCCAGCTCGGGGGGCCCGGAGACCCAGTACTTC
.	TRBV6-6	.	TRBJ2-1	CASSPREAVTYNEQFF	TGTGCCAGCAGTCCCCGAGAGGCCGTGACCTACAATGAGCAGTTCTTC
.	TRBV6-1	.	TRBJ1-1	CASSEHLGNTEAFF	TGTGCCAGCAGTGAACATCTGGGGAACACTGAAGCTTTCTTT
.	TRBV5-1	few	TRBJ1-4	CASTILGATNEKLFF	TGCGCCAGCACCATTTTGGGAGCAACTAATGAAAAACTGTTTTTT
.	TRBV6-1	.	TRBJ1-2	CASSEWGDPYGYTF	TGTGCCAGCAGTGAATGGGGGGACCCCTATGGCTACACCTTC
.	TRBV5-1	few	TRBJ2-3	CASSPMSLGVARDTQYF	TGCGCCAGCAGCCCGATGTCTCTTGGGGTCGCACGAGATACGCAGTATTTT
.	TRBV10-3	.	TRBJ2-6	CAISEIQFSGANVLTF	TGTGCCATCAGTGAGATACAGTTCTCTGGGGCCAACGTCCTGACTTTC
.	TRBV6-1	few	TRBJ1-3	CASTINSGNTIYF	TGTGCCAGCACCATCAACTCTGGAAACACCATATATTTT